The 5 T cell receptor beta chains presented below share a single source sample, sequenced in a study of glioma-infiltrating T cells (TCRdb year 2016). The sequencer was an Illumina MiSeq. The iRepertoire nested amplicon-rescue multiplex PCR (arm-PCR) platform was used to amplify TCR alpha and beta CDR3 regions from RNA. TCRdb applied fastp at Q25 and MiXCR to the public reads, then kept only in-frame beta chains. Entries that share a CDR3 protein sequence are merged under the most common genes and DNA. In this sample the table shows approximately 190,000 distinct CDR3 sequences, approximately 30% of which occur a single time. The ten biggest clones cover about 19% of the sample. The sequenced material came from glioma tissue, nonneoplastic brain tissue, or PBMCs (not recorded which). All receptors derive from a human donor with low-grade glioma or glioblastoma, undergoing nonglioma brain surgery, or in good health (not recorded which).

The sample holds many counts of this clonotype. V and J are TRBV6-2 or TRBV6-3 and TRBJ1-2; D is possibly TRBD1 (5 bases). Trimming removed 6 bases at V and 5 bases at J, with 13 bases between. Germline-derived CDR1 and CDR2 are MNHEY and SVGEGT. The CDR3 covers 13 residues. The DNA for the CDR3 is TGTGCCAGCAGCCCCGGGACCATATATGGCTACACCTTC. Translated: CASSPGTIYGYTF.

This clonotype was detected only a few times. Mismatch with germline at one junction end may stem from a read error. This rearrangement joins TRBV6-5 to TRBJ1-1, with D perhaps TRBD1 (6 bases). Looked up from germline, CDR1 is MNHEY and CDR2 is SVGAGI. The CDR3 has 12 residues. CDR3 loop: CASSSPDRQALF. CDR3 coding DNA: TGTGCCAGCAGTTCACCCGACAGGCAAGCTCTCTTT.

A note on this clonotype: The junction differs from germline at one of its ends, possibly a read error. The CDR3 is CSSSLQSTDTQYF. The CDR3 region has the DNA TGTTCCAGCAGCCTTCAAAGCACAGATACGCAGTATTTT. This chain connects TRBV3-1 to TRBJ2-3, with D unresolved. The CDR3 has 13 amino acids. CDR1 is LGHDT and CDR2 is YNNKEL in the germline V gene (reference sequence).

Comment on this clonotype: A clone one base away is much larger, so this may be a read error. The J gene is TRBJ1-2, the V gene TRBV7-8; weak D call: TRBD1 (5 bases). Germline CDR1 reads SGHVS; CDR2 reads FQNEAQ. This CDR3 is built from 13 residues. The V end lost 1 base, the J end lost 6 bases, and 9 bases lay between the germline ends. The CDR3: CASSLGQKHGYTF. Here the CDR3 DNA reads TGTGCCAGCAGCTTAGGACAGAAACATGGCTACACCTTC. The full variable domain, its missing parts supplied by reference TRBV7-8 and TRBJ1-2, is GAGVSQSPRYKVAKRGQDVALRCDPISGHVSLFWYQQALGQGPEFLTYFQNEAQLDKSGLPSDRFFAERPEGSVSTLKIQRTQQEDSAVYLCASSLGQKHGYTFGSGTRLTVV.

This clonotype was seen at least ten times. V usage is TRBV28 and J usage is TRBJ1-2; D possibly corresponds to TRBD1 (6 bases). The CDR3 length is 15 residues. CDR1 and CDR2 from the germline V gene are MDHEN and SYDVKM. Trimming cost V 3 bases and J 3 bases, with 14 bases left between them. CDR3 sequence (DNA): TGTGCCAGCAGTTTGGGCAGGGGTGTTCACTATGGCTACACCTTC. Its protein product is CASSLGRGVHYGYTF.